This TCR beta chain was profiled in a study of Ad26.COV2.S vaccination and SARS-CoV-2 variants. The germline V gene encodes CDR1 KGHSH and CDR2 LQKENI. V was trimmed by 0 bases and J by 7 bases, leaving 13 bases between them. This CDR3 spans 15 amino acids. This sample's treatment: around 19 received Ad26.COV2.S at low or high dose, single or two shots; roughly five received placebo; per-sample allocation not given. Samples analyzed were those drawn on day 63 after the first vaccine or placebo injection. The donor's status was that of an adult aged 18-55 years in Boston. Using immunoSEQ multiplex PCR, the repertoire was profiled, and TCRdb retains in-frame clones only, with some absent. The table shows over 200,000 clones, with around 87% occurring only once.

The J gene is TRBJ2-4, the V gene TRBV18, with D possibly TRBD1 on 5 matching bases. The sequencing used peripheral blood, collected in a trial of Ad26.COV2.S vaccine versus placebo. The TCR sequence derives from a person between 18 and 65 years old who received the Ad26.COV2.S COVID-19 vaccine or a placebo. CDR3 in amino acids: CASSPPRASRNIQYF. In DNA form, the CDR3 reads TGTGCCAGCTCACCACCCAGGGCATCGAGGAACATTCAGTACTTC.